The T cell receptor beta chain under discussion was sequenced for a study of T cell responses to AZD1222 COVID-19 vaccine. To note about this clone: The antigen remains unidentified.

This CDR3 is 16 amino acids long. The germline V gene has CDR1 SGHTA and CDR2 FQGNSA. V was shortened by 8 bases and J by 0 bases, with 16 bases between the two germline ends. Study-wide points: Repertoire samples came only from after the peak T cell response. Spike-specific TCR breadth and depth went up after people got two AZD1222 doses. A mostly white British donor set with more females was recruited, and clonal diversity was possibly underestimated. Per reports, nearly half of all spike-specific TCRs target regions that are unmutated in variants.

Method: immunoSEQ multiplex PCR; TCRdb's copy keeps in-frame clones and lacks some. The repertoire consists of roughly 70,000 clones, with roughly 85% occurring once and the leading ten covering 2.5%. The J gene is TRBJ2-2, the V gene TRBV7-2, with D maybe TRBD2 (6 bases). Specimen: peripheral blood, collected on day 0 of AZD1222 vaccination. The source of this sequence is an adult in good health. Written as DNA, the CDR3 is TGTGCCAGCCGGAGGAGGGGCGGAACGAACACCGGGGAGCTGTTTTTT. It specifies CASRRRGGTNTGELFF.